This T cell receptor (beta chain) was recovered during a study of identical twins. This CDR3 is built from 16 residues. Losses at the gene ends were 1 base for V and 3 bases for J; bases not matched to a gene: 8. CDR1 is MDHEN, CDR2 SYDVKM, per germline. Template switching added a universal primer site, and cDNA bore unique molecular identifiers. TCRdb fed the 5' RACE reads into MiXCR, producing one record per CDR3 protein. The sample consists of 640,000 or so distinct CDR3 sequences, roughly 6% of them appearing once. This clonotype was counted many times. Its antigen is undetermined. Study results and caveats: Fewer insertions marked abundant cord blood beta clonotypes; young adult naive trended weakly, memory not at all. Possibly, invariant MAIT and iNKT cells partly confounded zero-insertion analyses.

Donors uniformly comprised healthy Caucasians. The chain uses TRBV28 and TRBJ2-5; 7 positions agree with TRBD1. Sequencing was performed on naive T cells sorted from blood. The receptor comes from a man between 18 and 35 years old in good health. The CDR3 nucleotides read TGTGCCAGCAGTTTATTCTACCCTACAGGGGAAGAGACCCAGTACTTC. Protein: CASSLFYPTGEETQYF.